What follows are 13 T cell receptor beta chains derived from one specimen sequenced in a study of early T cells in non-severe SARS-CoV-2 infection. A single record per CDR3 protein comes from TCRdb applying MiXCR to the 5' RACE reads. The data hold 85,000 to 95,000 distinct CDR3 sequences, with under 15% observed a single time. The sequencing input was whole blood. Every receptor here comes from an adult who was a healthcare worker with PCR-confirmed SARS-CoV-2 infection or an uninfected control (not recorded which).

This sequence joins TRBV7-8 and TRBJ2-7, with D uncertain. V dropped 2 bases and J dropped 2 bases, with 16 bases sitting between them. The CDR3 spans 16 residues. Germline-derived CDR1 and CDR2 are SGHVS and FQNEAQ. The CDR3 nucleotides are TGTGCCAGCAGCTTAACATTCGGTCAAGGTACCTACGAGCAGTACGTC. Translated, it gives CASSLTFGQGTYEQYV.

The rearrangement joins TRBV2 to TRBJ1-5, with 8 bases lining up with TRBD1. Trimming removed 6 bases from V and 5 bases from J; junction bases left unmatched: 3. Germline loops: CDR1 SNHLY, CDR2 FYNNEI. The CDR3 runs to 13 residues. The CDR3 here is CASRTGAHQPQHF. CDR3 in DNA: TGTGCCAGCAGGACAGGGGCTCATCAGCCCCAGCATTTT. The complete variable domain, with remaining parts taken from reference TRBV2 and TRBJ1-5, reads EPEVTQTPSHQVTQMGQEVILRCVPISNHLYFYWYRQILGQKVEFLVSFYNNEISEKSEIFDDQFSVERPDGSNFTLKIRSTKLEDSAMYFCASRTGAHQPQHFGDGTRLSIL.

This clonotype was observed a few times. The chain combines TRBV5-5 with TRBJ1-5; perhaps TRBD1 as D (5 bases). The germline CDR1 and CDR2 sequences are SGHKS and YYEKEE (reference sequence). The CDR3 totals 15 residues. Trimming pared 4 bases from V and 3 bases from J, leaving 14 bases between. The chain's CDR3 is CASSPQGRDNQPQHF. CDR3 coding DNA: TGTGCCAGCAGCCCGCAGGGACGGGACAATCAGCCCCAGCATTTT.

This clonotype was found once. The chain has TRBV7-8 and TRBJ1-2; maybe TRBD1 (5 bases). Germline CDR1 reads SGHVS; CDR2 reads FQNEAQ. V was clipped by 2 bases and J by 9 bases, with 16 bases between them. This CDR3 has 14 residues. The CDR3 loop is CASSLSSAGPSYTF. In nucleotides, the CDR3 is TGTGCCAGCAGCTTAAGTTCGGCAGGGCCAAGCTACACCTTC.

This clonotype was picked up a small number of times. This chain connects TRBV12-3 or TRBV12-4 to TRBJ1-1; 7 bases map to TRBD1. Trimming at V came to 6 bases and at J to 4 bases, leaving 11 bases not matched to a gene. This CDR3 contains 15 residues. CDR3: CASSRSTGLSTEAFF. The DNA for the CDR3 is TGTGCCAGCAGCCGATCGACAGGGTTGAGCACTGAAGCTTTCTTT.

This rearrangement joins TRBV27 to TRBJ1-5, with TRBD1 identical over 8 bases. CDR1 and CDR2 (germline): MNHEY, SMNVEV (reference sequence). With V trimmed by 6 bases and J by 6 bases, 10 bases remained unmatched. This CDR3 region has 15 residues. The CDR3 sequence: CASSFGQGGGQPQHF. The CDR3 nucleotides read TGTGCCAGCAGCTTCGGACAGGGAGGAGGTCAGCCCCAGCATTTT.

This clonotype was detected ten times or more. J is TRBJ2-7 and V is TRBV6-6; 9 nucleotides line up with TRBD1. The J segment lost 0 bases and the V segment lost 9 bases, leaving 9 bases of the junction unmatched. CDR3 size: 15 residues. The germline gives CDR1 MNHNY, CDR2 SVGAGI (reference sequence). The CDR3 loop is CASATGQGSSYEQYV. The CDR3 region has the DNA TGTGCCAGTGCCACGGGACAGGGAAGCTCCTACGAGCAGTACGTC.

The gene calls are TRBV19 and TRBJ2-2; 10 positions agree with TRBD1. The CDR3 sequence is 15 residues long. Germline lookup yields CDR1 LNHDA and CDR2 SQIVND (reference sequence). Losses at the gene ends were 5 bases for V and 6 bases for J; bases not matched to a gene: 6. The CDR3 DNA sequence: TGTGCCAGTAGTCGGGACAGGGGAGCCGCCGGGGAGCTGTTTTTT. Residues: CASSRDRGAAGELFF.

The chain links TRBV6-2 or TRBV6-3 to TRBJ1-5; 8 positions match TRBD1. The V segment lost 5 bases and the J segment 1 base; nucleotides outside the gene matches: 4. This CDR3 region has 15 residues. The germline V gene has CDR1 MNHEY and CDR2 SVGEGT. CDR3 DNA sequence: TGTGCCAGCAGTCGACAGGGGTTGAGCAATCAGCCCCAGCATTTT. Its translation: CASSRQGLSNQPQHF.

This sequence joins TRBV12-3 or TRBV12-4 and TRBJ2-3; D is unclear. Trimming removed 3 bases from V and 3 bases from J, with 10 bases in between. The CDR3 runs 14 residues. The CDR3 loop reads CASSLTGLTDTQYF. In DNA form, the CDR3 reads TGTGCCAGCAGTTTGACGGGCTTGACAGATACGCAGTATTTT.

The J gene is TRBJ2-6, the V gene TRBV7-9, with unresolved D. V was trimmed by 5 bases and J by 0 bases, leaving 14 bases between them. The CDR3 is 17 residues long. The germline V gene has CDR1 SEHNR and CDR2 FQNEAQ (reference sequence). The CDR3 DNA sequence: TGTGCCAGCAGCCTCCGGCAGGAGAGCTCTGGGGCCAACGTCCTGACTTTC. This gives the protein CASSLRQESSGANVLTF.

This clonotype has only a few counts. The chain couples TRBV6-1 to TRBJ1-1, with unresolved D. Trimming removed 0 bases from V and 4 bases from J, with 9 bases in between. Germline CDR1 is MNHNS and CDR2 is SASEGT. The CDR3 loop spans 14 amino acids. DNA of the CDR3: TGTGCCAGCAGTGAAGCGAGGGTCGGCACTGAAGCTTTCTTT. Residues: CASSEARVGTEAFF.

This clonotype was picked up a small number of times. The J gene is TRBJ1-2, the V gene TRBV18; TRBD1 is a possible D gene (5 bases). Germline V gene sequence: CDR1 KGHSH, CDR2 LQKENI. V lost 3 bases to trimming and J lost 1 base, with 15 bases between them. The CDR3 loop spans 16 amino acids. The CDR3 DNA reads TGTGCCAGCTCACCCTGGGGGATGGAGGTTAACTATGGCTACACCTTC. This codes for CASSPWGMEVNYGYTF.